Reported below is one T cell receptor beta chain. Terminally differentiated effector memory CD45RA+ cells were excluded by CCR7 positive selection of CD45RO-negative cells. The sample originates from a study of shared clonotypes between healthy human individuals. Sequenced by immunoSEQ multiplex PCR; TCRdb stores in-frame clones only, minus some. The data contain hundreds of thousands of clones, almost 95% of them singletons. V was clipped by 1 base and J by 4 bases; unmatched bases: 7. The CDR3 sequence is 16 residues long. The germline CDR1 and CDR2 sequences are MNHEY and SMNVEV (reference sequence).

This receptor was obtained from a man aged 25-45 years in good health. The specimen was naive CD8+ T cells sorted from blood. This chain joins TRBV27 and TRBJ2-3; 8 bases agree with TRBD1. The CDR3 sequence is CASSLLDRDDPDTQYF. The DNA for the CDR3 is TGTGCCAGCAGTTTATTGGACAGGGATGATCCAGATACGCAGTATTTT.